A single T cell receptor (beta chain) is shown here with its context. Antigen: not known. Patients sequenced had flow cytometry evidence of CD8+CD57+ cell expansion. A severe acquired aplastic anemia diagnosis applied to all patients. These data come from a study of CD8+CD57+ T cells in acquired aplastic anemia. On the study more broadly: Sorted CD4+ and CD8+ cells yielded DNA averaging around 3.2 ug. Study conclusions and caveats: Levels of CD8+ Simpson's diversity were not significantly distinct in patients versus controls. Patients and controls were found to share twenty-nine CD8+ CDR3 sequences.

Profiling that covered TCR beta VDJ and CDR3 relied on genomic DNA as its template. TCRdb reanalysed the reads using MiXCR and keeps one entry per CDR3 protein. The data show under 200,000 distinct CDR3 sequences, less than 60% seen once. The specimen sequenced was sorted CD4+, CD8+, or CD8+CD57+ T cells (not recorded which) from PBMCs. The sequence was collected from a human donor with aplastic anemia.

The CDR3 DNA follows: TGCGCCAGCAGCTTGGCTGAGGTGACGACCTACGAGCAGTACTTC. Amino acids: CASSLAEVTTYEQYF. The chain joins TRBV5-1 to TRBJ2-7, with D hard to call. The V end lost 0 bases, the J end lost 2 bases, and 12 bases lay between the germline ends. Germline lookup yields CDR1 SGHRS and CDR2 YFSETQ. The CDR3 sequence is 15 residues long.